The clone carrying this T cell receptor beta chain has just a few counts. What it binds is not known. CDR1 and CDR2 from the germline V gene are WNHNN and SYGVQD (reference sequence). V shed 8 bases and J shed 4 bases, with 14 bases lying between them. The CDR3 extends over 14 amino acids. The data derive from a study of T cells after yellow fever vaccination. Study-level background: With SMART-Seq v4 Ultra Low Input, the fractions containing low cell numbers were prepared.

Making TCR cDNA involved 5'RACE template switching, which added UMIs and a universal primer site. One entry per CDR3 protein results from TCRdb running MiXCR on the 5' RACE reads. The sample yields 500,000 to 700,000 distinct CDR3 sequences, about 19% seen once. The study's findings and limits: Any FACS-sorted repertoire could hold abundant clonotypes that contaminate it from the bulk population. Relatively few clonotypes were ones that appeared in both CD4 and CD8 compartments.

V is TRBV10-1 and J is TRBJ2-2, with D possibly called TRBD1 or TRBD2 (5 bases each). This material consisted of PBMCs, taken 15 days after the yellow fever booster vaccination. This receptor was taken from a man aged 25-40 years who received the YFV17D yellow fever vaccine. The CDR3 DNA reads TGCGCCAGCTCCATGTCGGGGACCACCGGGGAGCTGTTTTTT. It yields the protein CASSMSGTTGELFF.